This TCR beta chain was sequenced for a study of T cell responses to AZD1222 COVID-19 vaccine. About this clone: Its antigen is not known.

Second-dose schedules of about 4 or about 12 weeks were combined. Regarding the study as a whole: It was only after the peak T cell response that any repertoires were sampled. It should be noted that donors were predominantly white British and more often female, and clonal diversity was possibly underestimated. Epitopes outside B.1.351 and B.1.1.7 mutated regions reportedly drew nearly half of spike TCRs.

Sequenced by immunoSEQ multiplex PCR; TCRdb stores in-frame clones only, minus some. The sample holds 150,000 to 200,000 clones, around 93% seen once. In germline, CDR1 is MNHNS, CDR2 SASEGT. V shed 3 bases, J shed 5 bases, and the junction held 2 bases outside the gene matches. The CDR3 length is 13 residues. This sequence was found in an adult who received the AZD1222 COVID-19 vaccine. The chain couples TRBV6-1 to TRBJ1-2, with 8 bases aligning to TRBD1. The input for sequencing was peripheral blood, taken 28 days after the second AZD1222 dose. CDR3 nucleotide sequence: TGTGCCAGCAGTGACAGGGGGCGTTATGGCTACACCTTC. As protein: CASSDRGRYGYTF.